The entry below gives a single T cell receptor beta chain sequence along with its context. Its antigen is currently unknown. Germline loops: CDR1 SNHLY, CDR2 FYNNEI. The CDR3 spans 15 residues. V trimming: 9 bases; J trimming: 8 bases; junction bases outside the gene matches: 9. The sample is drawn from a study of a mutant IDH1 vaccine in newly diagnosed glioma. On the study more broadly: Eight vaccine doses were administered to patients at weeks 1, 3, 5, 7, 11, 15, 19 and 23.

Noted time point: week 5, during vaccination. Each dose of the vaccine consisted of 300 ug of mutant IDH1 20-mer peptide, with topical imiquimod. Sequenced by immunoSEQ multiplex PCR; TCRdb stores in-frame clones only, minus some. The table includes about 38,000 clones, 70% to 80% detected once. This specimen consisted of PBMCs, obtained from a glioma patient whose treatment included an IDH1 peptide vaccine. This chain links TRBV2 with TRBJ1-6, with 11 bases that match TRBD1. The receptor was derived from a man aged 35-49 years with glioma. The CDR3 DNA reads TGTGCCAGATCGAGGCCGGGACAGGGGGATTCACCCCTCCACTTT. This encodes CARSRPGQGDSPLHF.